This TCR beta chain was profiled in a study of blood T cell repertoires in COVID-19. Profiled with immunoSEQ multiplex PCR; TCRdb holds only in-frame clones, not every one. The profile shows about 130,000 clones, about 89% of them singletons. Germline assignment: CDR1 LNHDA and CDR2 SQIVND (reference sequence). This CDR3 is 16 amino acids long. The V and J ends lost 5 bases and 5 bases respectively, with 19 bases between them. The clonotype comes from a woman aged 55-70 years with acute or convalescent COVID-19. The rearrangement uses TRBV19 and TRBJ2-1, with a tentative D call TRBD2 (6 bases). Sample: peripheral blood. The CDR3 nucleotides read TGTGCCAGTAGTCACCGACTAGGACGGGAGCACAATGAGCAGTTCTTC. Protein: CASSHRLGREHNEQFF.